Below are 17 T cell receptor beta chains sequenced from a single sample in a study of identifying expanded T cells in peripheral blood. The repertoire was sequenced with immunoSEQ multiplex PCR; TCRdb's copy has only in-frame clones and lacks some. The repertoire holds approximately 90,000 clones, with around 85% as singletons. Sequencing was done on a sample of blood. The receptors shown here come from a person aged 18 to 70 in good health.

The chain couples TRBV11-1 to TRBJ2-1; D ambiguous. CDR3 length equals 12 residues. With 5 bases removed from V and 7 bases from J, the gap between germline ends came to 9 bases. In germline, CDR1 is SGHAT, CDR2 FQDESV (reference sequence). In DNA, the CDR3 is TGTGCCAGCAGCCAAATTCGGAATGAGCAGTTCTTC. Translation: CASSQIRNEQFF.

The chain uses TRBV7-2 and TRBJ1-5, with 7 bases that match TRBD1. Germline loops: CDR1 SGHTA, CDR2 FQGNSA. J was trimmed by 9 bases and V by 4 bases; bases with no gene match: 3. This CDR3 spans 12 amino acids. The CDR3 spells CASSSNRGPQHF. The CDR3 DNA reads as TGTGCCAGCAGCTCAAACAGGGGGCCCCAGCATTTT.

The rearrangement links TRBV7-2 to TRBJ1-3; D remains ambiguous. The V gene's germline CDR1 is SGHTA and CDR2 FQGNSA. Trimming pared 0 bases from V and 7 bases from J, leaving 10 bases between. The CDR3 totals 14 residues. The CDR3 sequence is CASSLAPAANTIYF. The CDR3 nucleotides read TGTGCCAGCAGCTTAGCCCCAGCCGCGAACACCATATATTTT.

The chain combines TRBV18 with TRBJ2-1, with TRBD1 identical over 10 bases. The germline V gene has CDR1 KGHSH and CDR2 LQKENI. This CDR3 spans 13 amino acids. Trimming took 9 bases from V and 7 from J; bases not matched to a gene: 6. The CDR3 protein is CASYGTGDNEQFF. CDR3 in DNA: TGTGCCAGTTACGGGACAGGGGATAATGAGCAGTTCTTC.

In nucleotides, the CDR3 is TGCAGCGTTGAAGATCCATCGGTGTGGGGAAATGGCTACACCTTC. This codes for CSVEDPSVWGNGYTF. The gene calls are TRBV29-1 and TRBJ1-2; D is ambiguous. Trimming stripped 0 bases from V and 6 bases from J, with 17 bases between. Germline V gene sequence: CDR1 SQVTM, CDR2 ANQGSEA. This CDR3 contains 15 residues. Full variable domain (outside the CDR3, taken from reference TRBV29-1 and TRBJ1-2): SAVISQKPSRDICQRGTSLTIQCQVDSQVTMMFWYRQQPGQSLTLIATANQGSEATYESGFVIDKFPISRPNLTFSTLTVSNMSPEDSSIYLCSVEDPSVWGNGYTFGSGTRLTVV.

This CDR3 is CASSPGTSGGYEQYF. The CDR3 region has the DNA TGTGCCAGCAGCCCCGGGACTAGCGGGGGGTACGAGCAGTACTTC. V and J are TRBV19 and TRBJ2-7; 15 nucleotides agree with TRBD2. Unmatched junction bases numbered 7, after V lost 9 bases and J lost 4 bases. CDR3 length: 15 amino acids. From germline, CDR1 is LNHDA and CDR2 SQIVND (reference sequence).

The chain is built from TRBV6-5 and TRBJ1-5, with 11 nucleotides matching TRBD1. CDR1 and CDR2 (germline): MNHEY, SVGAGI. J gave up 5 bases and V 5 bases, and 2 bases lay outside the gene matches. The CDR3 sequence is 14 residues long. The CDR3 here is CASSADRGHQPQHF. The CDR3 DNA reads TGTGCCAGCAGTGCGGACAGGGGGCATCAGCCCCAGCATTTT.

V and J are TRBV5-6 and TRBJ1-5, with D maybe TRBD1 (5 bases). Germline CDR1 reads SGHDT; CDR2 reads YYEEEE. CDR3 length: 16 residues. Deletions cut 0 bases from V and 7 bases from J, with 17 bases between. The CDR3 nucleotides read TGTGCCAGCAGCTTGGCCATAGTTGGGACTCTCCAGCCCCAGCATTTT. It specifies CASSLAIVGTLQPQHF.

The sample holds a few counts of this clone. The gene calls are TRBV21-1 and TRBJ2-7; TRBD2, the table's D call, was not compared with the DNA. TRBV21-1 counts as a pseudogene. This CDR3 has 15 residues. The CDR3 spells CASSKESELTYEQYF. CDR3 DNA: TGTGCCAGCAGCAAAGAAAGCGAACTTACCTACGAGCAGTACTTC.

The V call is TRBV5-5, the J call TRBJ2-6, with unresolved D. V lost 2 bases and J lost 0, with 12 bases in between. CDR1 SGHKS and CDR2 YYEKEE come from the germline V gene (reference sequence). There are 17 residues in the CDR3. CDR3 DNA: TGTGCCAGCAGCTTCAGGCCCTTAGGCTCTGGGGCCAACGTCCTGACTTTC. Encoded protein: CASSFRPLGSGANVLTF.

In its sample, this clone was seen once. J is TRBJ2-1 and V is TRBV30; 8 bases align to TRBD1. The CDR3 is made up of 13 amino acids. V dropped 8 bases and J dropped 8; count of bases not matched to a gene: 11. The germline V gene encodes CDR1 GTSNPN and CDR2 SVGIG (reference sequence). The CDR3 nucleotides read TGTGCCCACGCGGGGTCAGGGGGCTATGAGCAGTTCTTC. This sequence encodes CAHAGSGGYEQFF. Full variable domain (missing parts from reference TRBV30 and TRBJ2-1): SQTIHQWPATLVQPVGSPLSLECTVEGTSNPNLYWYRQAAGRGLQLLFYSVGIGQISSEVPQNLSASRPQDRQFILSSKKLLLSDSGFYLCAHAGSGGYEQFFGPGTRLTVL.

The chain is built from TRBV30 and TRBJ1-5, with D unclear. Germline values: CDR1 GTSNPN, CDR2 SVGIG (reference sequence). This CDR3 contains 16 residues. The germline V and J ends were trimmed by 2 bases and 0 bases, with 14 bases remaining between them. CDR3 sequence: CAWSTAWGNSNQPQHF. The CDR3 DNA follows: TGTGCCTGGAGTACCGCTTGGGGAAATAGCAATCAGCCCCAGCATTTT.

The rearrangement links TRBV6-1 to TRBJ2-7; TRBD1 or TRBD2 may be the D gene (5 bases each). V gave up 8 bases and J gave up 6 bases, with 20 bases separating them. This CDR3 has 14 amino acids. Looked up from germline, CDR1 is MNHNS and CDR2 is SASEGT. The CDR3 DNA sequence: TGTGCCAGCGACATACCCGGGACGGTGGGCGAGCAGTACTTC. Residues: CASDIPGTVGEQYF.

Written as DNA, the CDR3 is TGTGCCAGCAGCGTCGGCCCCCAAGAGACCCAGTACTTC. It yields the protein CASSVGPQETQYF. The rearrangement joins TRBV11-3 to TRBJ2-5; D uncertain. Germline CDR1 is SGHNT and CDR2 is YENEEA. The CDR3 covers 13 residues. V was trimmed by 5 bases and J by 1 base, leaving 8 bases between them.

The rearrangement uses TRBV6-5 and TRBJ1-2; 10 bases agree with TRBD1. The CDR3 spans 16 residues. The trim removed 4 bases at V and 6 bases at J, leaving 11 bases unmatched. Germline CDR1 and CDR2: MNHEY and SVGAGI. The CDR3 sequence: CASSSGTGALKDGYTF. In DNA, the CDR3 is TGTGCCAGCAGTTCCGGGACAGGGGCTTTAAAGGATGGCTACACCTTC.

The gene calls are TRBV11-3 and TRBJ1-6; TRBD1 aligns across 8 bases. This CDR3 comprises 14 residues. The J segment lost 8 bases and the V segment lost 1 base, leaving 1 base of the junction unmatched. The germline gives CDR1 SGHNT, CDR2 YENEEA. The CDR3 region is CASSLGQGYSPLHF. The CDR3, as DNA: TGTGCCAGCAGCTTAGGACAGGGGTATTCACCCCTCCACTTT.

The V gene is TRBV4-3, the J gene TRBJ1-3; maybe TRBD1 (6 bases). The CDR3 totals 19 residues. The germline gives CDR1 LGHNA, CDR2 YSLEER. Trimming shortened V by 1 base and J by 4 bases, and 23 bases separated the two germline ends. The CDR3 loop reads CASSQGGAVHTEWGNTIYF. The CDR3 DNA is TGCGCCAGCAGCCAAGGGGGGGCAGTGCACACTGAATGGGGAAACACCATATATTTT.